The clone carrying this T cell receptor beta chain came up a few times. Its antigen is not identified. These data belong to a study of blood T cells in healthy people across ages. Germline CDR1 is MGHDK and CDR2 is SYGVNS. J gave up 4 bases and V 4 bases, and 4 bases lay outside the gene matches. The CDR3 is made up of 15 amino acids. Healthy individuals of Caucasian origin from Russia, aged roughly 6 to 90, served as donors. Each sample provided at least 6 micrograms of extracted total RNA. Study observations and caveats: Any changes in expanded clonotypes were possibly confounded, as donor CMV status remained unknown. In older individuals, TCR beta diversity per million T cells was lower, falling roughly linearly with age.

Next came a second PCR, run for roughly 6 to 11 cycles, which used a sample-barcoded 5' primer along with a J-beta primer mix. TCRdb itself ran the 5' RACE reads through MiXCR, one entry per CDR3 protein. This sample has approximately 1.5 million distinct CDR3 sequences, with almost 35% found just once. The chain combines TRBV25-1 with TRBJ2-5, with 12 nucleotides matching TRBD2. The TCR sequence derives from a woman between 25 and 40 years old in good health. Material for sequencing was blood. CDR3 protein: CASSASGGARETQYF. The CDR3 region has the DNA TGTGCCAGCAGTGCTAGCGGGGGGGCCAGAGAGACCCAGTACTTC.